Listed below are T cell receptor beta chains from one sample, sequenced in a study of shared clonotypes between healthy human individuals. Profiling relied on immunoSEQ multiplex PCR, and the TCRdb table lists in-frame clones only, not all of them. This table holds roughly 2.2 million clones, more than 85% found once. Sequencing was performed on naive CD4+ T cells from PBMCs. The origin of the receptors is a man aged 18 to 29 in good health. Some clones in this sample may be carry-over from other donors' samples. Each CDR3 is given with its conserved first and last residue. The order of the fields is J gene, V gene, D gene, clone size, CDR3 DNA, CDR3 protein. The D gene is left open where the match is weak. Not all rows give a size; the values are once, few, many and, for expanded clones, a class.

>TRBJ2-1|TRBV7-2|TRBD2|.
TGTGCCAGCAGCCCGGGACTAGCGATAGGGCAGTTCTTC
CASSPGLAIGQFF
>TRBJ2-1|TRBV28|.|.
TGTGCCAGCCGCATAGGGGGACCACCATACAATGAGCAGTTCTTC
CASRIGGPPYNEQFF
>TRBJ1-1|TRBV18|TRBD1|once
TGTGCCAGCTCCCCGGGACAGGGTTGGAACACTGAAGCTTTCTTT
CASSPGQGWNTEAFF
>TRBJ2-7|TRBV9|TRBD2|.
TGTGCCAGCAGCGCCGTAGCGGGTCCCTACGAGCAGTACTTC
CASSAVAGPYEQYF
>TRBJ2-1|TRBV5-1|.|.
TGCGCCAGCAGCGGAACCCTAGTGGAGGGGGGGAATGAGCAGTTCTTC
CASSGTLVEGGNEQFF
>TRBJ2-5|TRBV6-1|.|.
TGTGCCAGCAGTAGGGACAACAACCAAGAGACCCAGTACTTC
CASSRDNNQETQYF
>TRBJ2-1|TRBV11-3|.|.
TGTGCCAGCAGCTCCGTTCTAGCCGGCGACAATGAGCAGTTCTTC
CASSSVLAGDNEQFF
>TRBJ2-3|TRBV5-6|.|.
TGTGCCAGCAGCTTGTGGAGGTATGGTGATACGCAGTATTTT
CASSLWRYGDTQYF
>TRBJ1-1|TRBV27|.|.
TGTGCCAGCAGTTTATCATGGGGAACTGAAGCTTTCTTT
CASSLSWGTEAFF
>TRBJ2-7|TRBV28|.|.
TGTGCCAGCAGTGTGGGGGGCCCCTACGAGCAGTACTTC
CASSVGGPYEQYF
>TRBJ1-2|TRBV5-1|TRBD1|.
TGCGCCAGCAGGACTGACAGGGGGACCTATGGCTACACCTTC
CASRTDRGTYGYTF
>TRBJ1-3|TRBV30|TRBD1|.
TGTGCCCGCAGTCCAGGGGGTTCTGGAAACACCATATATTTT
CARSPGGSGNTIYF
>TRBJ2-1|TRBV11-2|TRBD2|once
TGTGCCAGCAGCCCCAGGGGACTAGAATACAATGAGCAGTTCTTC
CASSPRGLEYNEQFF
>TRBJ2-1|TRBV25-1|.|.
TGTGCCAGCGGGGGGCTAGCGAAGAGGGGTGAGCAGTTCTTC
CASGGLAKRGEQFF
>TRBJ2-2|TRBV7-3|TRBD2|once
TGTGCCAGCAGCTTAGGCGGGAGGGCCTCTCCCGGGGAGCTGTTTTTT
CASSLGGRASPGELFF
>TRBJ2-3|TRBV7-2|TRBD2|.
TGTGCCAGCAGCTTAATGCTAGCGGGAGGAGCAGATACGCAGTATTTT
CASSLMLAGGADTQYF
>TRBJ2-5|TRBV14|.|.
TGTGCCAGCAGCCAAGGCCAGACGGCGGCGTACCAAGAGACCCAGTACTTC
CASSQGQTAAYQETQYF
>TRBJ1-1|TRBV30|.|.
TGTGCCTGGGCCCGCTTGAAAGAAGCTTTCTTT
CAWARLKEAFF
>TRBJ1-5|TRBV28|.|.
TGTGCCAGCACCGGCTTTGGGACACTCCAGAATCAGCCCCAGCATTTT
CASTGFGTLQNQPQHF
>TRBJ2-1|TRBV28|.|.
TGTGCCAGCAGGGCAAGCGGGTACAATGAGCAGTTCTTC
CASRASGYNEQFF
>TRBJ1-5|TRBV7-2|.|.
TGTGCCAGCAGCTTAGTGTGGGTCGGCAGTCAGCCCCAGCATTTT
CASSLVWVGSQPQHF
>TRBJ2-1|TRBV18|TRBD2|.
TGTGCCAGCTCCCCTACTAGCGGGAGTTGGAGTGAGCAGTTCTTC
CASSPTSGSWSEQFF
>TRBJ2-5|TRBV7-3|.|.
TGTGCCAGCAGCCGACTTACGGTGGGGGGTTGGGAGACCCAGTACTTC
CASSRLTVGGWETQYF
>TRBJ1-1|TRBV6-5|.|few
TGTGCCAGCAGATTCTCGTGGCAGTACACTGAAGCTTTCTTT
CASRFSWQYTEAFF
>TRBJ2-2|TRBV29-1|.|.
TGCAGCGTTGAATCCCAGGGCACCGGGGAGCTGTTTTTT
CSVESQGTGELFF
>TRBJ1-1|TRBV4-1|.|.
TGCGCCAGCAGCCAAGTTCATCAAGGGGTCACTGAAGCTTTCTTT
CASSQVHQGVTEAFF
>TRBJ1-1|TRBV6-5|.|.
TGTGCCAGCAGCAACGTGTACACTGAAGCTTTCTTT
CASSNVYTEAFF
>TRBJ2-1|TRBV10-3|TRBD2|.
TGTGCCATCAGTGACCCGGGACTAGCGGGAATGGGGGGGATGCACAATGAGCAGTTCTTC
CAISDPGLAGMGGMHNEQFF
>TRBJ2-2|TRBV2|.|.
TGTGCCAGCAGACTAGGGGATCCCAACACCGGGGAGCTGTTTTTT
CASRLGDPNTGELFF
>TRBJ2-5|TRBV5-5|TRBD2|.
TGTGCCAGCAGCCCCTGGCGGGGGGCGTTGGAGACCCAGTACTTC
CASSPWRGALETQYF
>TRBJ2-5|TRBV11-2|TRBD2|.
TGTGCCAGCAGCCCAGGGACTAGCCTACGGGTGGGAGAGACCCAGTACTTC
CASSPGTSLRVGETQYF
>TRBJ1-5|TRBV6-1|.|.
TGTGCCAGCAGTGAAGCGGCATCTTATAGCAATCAGCCCCAGCATTTT
CASSEAASYSNQPQHF
>TRBJ1-3|TRBV30|.|.
TGTGCCTGCAGGGGCTCTGGAAACACCATATATTTT
CACRGSGNTIYF
>TRBJ2-5|TRBV11-3|TRBD1|.
TGTGCCAGCAGCTTAGGATCTTGGGGACAGCCTGAAACAGAGACCCAGTACTTC
CASSLGSWGQPETETQYF
>TRBJ1-4|TRBV7-2|.|once
TGTGCCAGCAGCTTAGCAGGGGCGACTAATGAAAAACTGTTTTTT
CASSLAGATNEKLFF
>TRBJ2-1|TRBV28|TRBD2|.
TGTGCCAGCAGGCTAGCGGGAGTTTACAATGAGCAGTTCTTC
CASRLAGVYNEQFF
>TRBJ1-1|TRBV27|TRBD1|.
TGTGCCAGCACCAATTACCGGGACAGGGCCACTGAAGCTTTCTTT
CASTNYRDRATEAFF
>TRBJ2-7|TRBV28|TRBD1|.
TGTGCCAGCAGTTATATACAGGGGGCCTACGAGCAGTACTTC
CASSYIQGAYEQYF
>TRBJ2-2|TRBV27|.|.
TGTGCCAGCAGTTATAACTTCGGGGAGCTGTTTTTT
CASSYNFGELFF
>TRBJ1-2|TRBV29-1|.|.
TGCAGCGTTGCGCCGGTCCACTTGGGATATGGCTACACCTTC
CSVAPVHLGYGYTF
>TRBJ1-4|TRBV6-5|.|.
TGTGCCAGCAGTCCGGGGGGGGCAACTAATGAAAAACTGTTTTTT
CASSPGGATNEKLFF
>TRBJ2-3|TRBV19|.|.
TGTGCCAGTAGTCCCGACTCGTTAGCCCCAGATACGCAGTATTTT
CASSPDSLAPDTQYF